Listed here are 20 T cell receptor beta chains from one sample, sequenced in a study of blood T cell repertoires in COVID-19. Profiling relied on immunoSEQ multiplex PCR, and the TCRdb table lists in-frame clones only, not all of them. The data contain approximately 120,000 clones, approximately 85% of them singletons. Sequences were obtained from peripheral blood. The receptors stem from a human donor in a cohort sampled during active COVID-19.

This chain connects TRBV6-6 to TRBJ1-2; D gene ambiguous. With 0 bases removed from V and 2 bases from J, the gap between germline ends came to 13 bases. CDR3 length: 16 amino acids. Looked up from germline, CDR1 is MNHNY and CDR2 is SVGAGI (reference sequence). The CDR3 DNA sequence: TGTGCCAGCAGTTACTCGAGAGAACGCTCAAACTATGGCTACACCTTC. Residues: CASSYSRERSNYGYTF.

The genes are TRBV12-5 and TRBJ1-1; tentatively, D is TRBD1 (5 bases). V was shortened by 2 bases and J by 5 bases, with 12 bases between the two germline ends. The V gene's germline CDR1 is LGHNT and CDR2 FRNRAP. This CDR3 contains 14 residues. The CDR3 DNA is TGTGCTAGTGGTTTGCGTCCAGGGTCGACTGAAGCTTTCTTT. This encodes CASGLRPGSTEAFF.

The chain is built from TRBV6-2 or TRBV6-3 and TRBJ2-2, with D possibly TRBD2 on 6 matching bases. Germline V CDR1 and CDR2: MNHEY, SVGEGT. V lost 3 bases and J 4 bases, leaving 15 bases between the germline ends. The CDR3 has 16 amino acids. The CDR3 sequence is CASSYWRGSATGELFF. In DNA, the CDR3 is TGTGCCAGCAGTTATTGGCGGGGCTCAGCCACCGGGGAGCTGTTTTTT.

This clone was detected a few times. CDR3 sequence reads: CASSLVPGNTEAFF. DNA for the CDR3: TGTGCCAGCAGCTTAGTACCGGGAAACACTGAAGCTTTCTTT. The chain employs TRBV7-2 and TRBJ1-1, with D hard to call. Between the trimmed V and J ends, which lost 1 base and 2 bases, there was a span of 8 bases. CDR3 length: 14 residues. Looked up from germline, CDR1 is SGHTA and CDR2 is FQGNSA.

J is TRBJ2-1 and V is TRBV29-1, with TRBD2 matching 9 bases. This CDR3 region has 14 residues. V was clipped by 7 bases and J by 10 bases; unmatched bases: 14. CDR1 is SQVTM, CDR2 ANQGSEA, per germline. CDR3 region: CSAPGAGGPWEQFF. DNA of the CDR3: TGCAGCGCCCCCGGCGCGGGAGGGCCATGGGAGCAGTTCTTC.

This chain links TRBV7-9 with TRBJ2-1, with D possibly TRBD2 on 7 matching bases. V lost 7 bases and J 8 bases, leaving 21 bases between the germline ends. The V gene's germline CDR1 is SEHNR and CDR2 FQNEAQ (reference sequence). CDR3 length: 15 amino acids. The CDR3 sequence: CASTPGGGGFDEQFF. The CDR3 DNA follows: TGTGCCAGCACCCCCGGGGGAGGGGGGTTCGATGAGCAGTTCTTC.

The genes are TRBV7-2 and TRBJ2-2, with 10 bases identical to TRBD1. There are 15 residues in the CDR3. Trimming at V came to 7 bases and at J to 7 bases, leaving 9 bases not matched to a gene. Germline CDR1 SGHTA, CDR2 FQGNSA. The CDR3 DNA reads TGTGCCAGCAAAACAGGGACAGGGGTTAACGGGGAGCTGTTTTTT. Its translation is CASKTGTGVNGELFF.

The CDR3 nucleotides are TGTGCCAGCAGCTTAGTTGGTAGCGGGAGGCTCTACGAGCAGTACGTC. Its protein is CASSLVGSGRLYEQYV. The chain uses TRBV11-3 and TRBJ2-7; TRBD2 matches at 10 bases. There are 16 residues in the CDR3. Germline V gives CDR1 SGHNT, CDR2 YENEEA. Trimming at V came to 1 base and at J to 3 bases, leaving 6 bases not matched to a gene.

The V and J genes are TRBV6-6 and TRBJ1-2; 10 bases agree with TRBD1. V gave up 8 bases and J gave up 3 bases; unmatched junction bases: 3. This CDR3 is built from 13 residues. Looked up from germline, CDR1 is MNHNY and CDR2 is SVGAGI (reference sequence). The CDR3 DNA sequence: TGTGCCAGCCGACAGGGGGCGGACTATGGCTACACCTTC. The encoded protein is CASRQGADYGYTF.

The CDR3 protein is CASSRGDRAVGYTF. CDR3 sequence (DNA): TGTGCCAGTAGCCGAGGGGACAGGGCCGTCGGCTACACCTTC. The rearrangement links TRBV19 to TRBJ1-2; TRBD1 agrees at 9 bases. V was pared by 6 bases and J by 8 bases, with 10 bases of the junction left unmatched. Germline V CDR1 and CDR2: LNHDA, SQIVND (reference sequence). The CDR3 spans 14 residues.

CDR3 region: CASSDRDRGNTEAFF. In DNA, the CDR3 is TGTGCCAGCAGCGATCGGGACAGGGGGAATACTGAAGCTTTCTTT. J is TRBJ1-1 and V is TRBV5-4; TRBD1 agrees at 11 bases. The J segment lost 5 bases and the V segment lost 4 bases, leaving 7 bases of the junction unmatched. The CDR3 totals 15 residues. In germline, CDR1 is SGHNT, CDR2 YYREEE (reference sequence). Filled out from reference TRBV5-4 and TRBJ1-1, the complete variable domain reads ETGVTQSPTHLIKTRGQQVTLRCSSQSGHNTVSWYQQALGQGPQFIFQYYREEENGRGNFPPRFSGLQFPNYSSELNVNALELDDSALYLCASSDRDRGNTEAFFGQGTRLTVV.

The rearrangement links TRBV11-2 to TRBJ2-1; weak D call: TRBD2 (5 bases). This CDR3 contains 15 residues. The V end lost 4 bases, the J end lost 2 bases, and 12 bases lay between the germline ends. Germline lookup yields CDR1 SGHAT and CDR2 FQNNGV. DNA of the CDR3: TGTGCCAGCAGCTCAAGCGGACCTACCTACAATGAGCAGTTCTTC. Amino acid sequence: CASSSSGPTYNEQFF.

The chain recombines TRBV28 with TRBJ1-3; no clear D. Germline loops: CDR1 MDHEN, CDR2 SYDVKM. V shed 5 bases and J shed 3 bases, with 14 bases lying between them. The CDR3 extends over 15 amino acids. The CDR3 spells CASSTQRARGNTIYF. The CDR3 nucleotides read TGTGCCAGCAGTACACAGAGGGCGCGTGGAAACACCATATATTTT.

V and J are TRBV30 and TRBJ1-2; 8 bases match TRBD1. From germline, CDR1 is GTSNPN and CDR2 SVGIG (reference sequence). This CDR3 has 14 amino acids. After removal of 0 bases from V and 4 bases from J, the junction contained 4 bases not matched to a gene. The chain's CDR3 is CAWSVLGTGYGYTF. The DNA for the CDR3 is TGTGCCTGGAGTGTACTCGGGACAGGCTATGGCTACACCTTC.

In its sample, this clone was seen a few times. This sequence joins TRBV19 and TRBJ2-3, with TRBD2 as a possible D gene (6 bases). V was trimmed by 3 bases and J by 2 bases, leaving 15 bases between them. The CDR3 covers 16 residues. In germline, CDR1 is LNHDA, CDR2 SQIVND (reference sequence). As DNA, the CDR3 is TGTGCCAGTAGTATTGAGGGCGGGACCCTCACAGATACGCAGTATTTT. Protein: CASSIEGGTLTDTQYF.

The chain carries TRBV12-3 or TRBV12-4 and TRBJ1-1; D unresolved. Trimming stripped 2 bases from V and 3 bases from J, with 4 bases between. CDR3 length equals 12 residues. CDR3 sequence (DNA): TGTGCCAGCAGTTTACGTGACACTGAAGCTTTCTTT. It specifies CASSLRDTEAFF.

CDR3 residues: CASSSRVFTEAFF. CDR3 nucleotides: TGTGCCAGCAGCTCGAGGGTATTTACTGAAGCTTTCTTT. The genes are TRBV27 and TRBJ1-1, with no clear D. CDR3 length equals 13 residues. Trimming stripped 6 bases from V and 5 bases from J, with 13 bases between. Germline V gives CDR1 MNHEY, CDR2 SMNVEV (reference sequence).

The chain combines TRBV5-1 with TRBJ2-1; weak D call: TRBD2 (5 bases). The germline V and J ends were trimmed by 0 bases and 6 bases, with 10 bases remaining between them. This CDR3 contains 14 residues. Looked up from germline, CDR1 is SGHRS and CDR2 is YFSETQ. The CDR3 reads CASSLGFTSNEQFF. CDR3 nucleotide sequence: TGCGCCAGCAGCTTGGGGTTCACTAGCAATGAGCAGTTCTTC.

For the CDR3, the DNA is TGCGCCAGCAGCCGTGAAAGGAGTCGAGATGGCTACACCTTC. Encoded protein: CASSRERSRDGYTF. The genes are TRBV4-3 and TRBJ1-2; D not resolved. Germline CDR1 is LGHNA and CDR2 is YSLEER. The length of the CDR3 is 14 residues. V shed 4 bases and J shed 6 bases, with 15 bases lying between them.

This rearrangement joins TRBV6-2 or TRBV6-3 to TRBJ2-3; 14 positions match TRBD2. The CDR3 contains 17 residues. Losses at the gene ends were 2 bases for V and 3 bases for J; bases not matched to a gene: 4. Germline-derived CDR1 and CDR2 are MNHEY and SVGEGT. Here the CDR3 DNA reads TGTGCCAGCAGTTACAGGACTAGCGGGGGGCCTACAGATACGCAGTATTTT. Protein product: CASSYRTSGGPTDTQYF.